Shown below are 15 T cell receptor beta chains from a single sample sequenced in a study of blood T cell repertoires in COVID-19. Profiling relied on immunoSEQ multiplex PCR, and the TCRdb table lists in-frame clones only, not all of them. Of fewer than 50,000 clones in the sample, 86% were seen once. The source material was peripheral blood. These receptors were obtained from a human donor in a cohort sampled during active COVID-19.

The chain recombines TRBV5-1 with TRBJ2-2; TRBD2 matches 11 bases. Germline trimming cut 0 bases from V and 5 bases from J; bases unmatched to any gene: 9. CDR1 is SGHRS, CDR2 YFSETQ, per germline. This CDR3 has 18 amino acids. CDR3 nucleotides: TGCGCCAGCAGCTTGGCCATAGCGGGAGGGTCCGGGACCGGGGAGCTGTTTTTT. Its protein is CASSLAIAGGSGTGELFF.

The J gene is TRBJ2-5, the V gene TRBV2; TRBD1 matches 8 bases. CDR1 is SNHLY, CDR2 FYNNEI, per germline. This CDR3 region has 14 residues. V lost 2 bases and J lost 5; bases outside the gene matches: 4. The CDR3 is CASSERTGTETQYF. The CDR3 region has the DNA TGTGCCAGCAGTGAAAGGACAGGGACGGAGACCCAGTACTTC.

There are a few counts of this clone. J is TRBJ2-7 and V is TRBV27, with a weak D call TRBD1 (6 bases). The CDR3 contains 18 residues. Per germline, CDR1 MNHEY and CDR2 SMNVEV (reference sequence). Trimming removed 6 bases at V and 11 bases at J, with 35 bases between. The CDR3 DNA reads TGTGCCAGCAGATCGACAGGTTCGACGGTTCCCCACACAGGCATGGAGTACTTC. This codes for CASRSTGSTVPHTGMEYF.

The CDR3 region is CASSPTGTGGGKTQYF. The CDR3 DNA follows: TGTGCCAGCAGCCCGACCGGGACAGGGGGCGGAAAGACCCAGTACTTC. This sequence joins TRBV3-1 (or the pseudogene TRBV3-2) and TRBJ2-5; 12 nucleotides line up with TRBD1. CDR3 length equals 16 residues. J lost 6 bases, V lost 4 bases, and 9 bases had no gene match. The germline V gene has CDR1 LGHDT and CDR2 YNNKEL (reference sequence).

This clone came up once. This chain uses TRBV11-2 with TRBJ2-6; 8 bases align to TRBD1. The germline V gene encodes CDR1 SGHAT and CDR2 FQNNGV. The CDR3 is 18 residues long. Unmatched junction bases numbered 9, after V lost 5 bases and J lost 0 bases. This CDR3 is CASSHSGTGFSGANVLTF. The CDR3 DNA sequence: TGTGCCAGCAGCCACTCCGGGACAGGATTCTCTGGGGCCAACGTCCTGACTTTC.

The CDR3 spells CASSYSWGDTEAFF. The CDR3 DNA follows: TGTGCCAGCAGTTACTCGTGGGGGGACACTGAAGCTTTCTTT. V and J are TRBV6-2 or TRBV6-3 and TRBJ1-1, with D possibly matching TRBD1 (5 bases). V lost 0 bases and J 3 bases, leaving 8 bases between the germline ends. The CDR3 consists of 14 residues. Germline assignment: CDR1 MNHEY and CDR2 SVGEGT.

DNA of the CDR3: TGTGCCAGCAGCCTTACCACAGGGGGGAATCAGCCCCAGCATTTT. Its translation is CASSLTTGGNQPQHF. This chain links TRBV9 with TRBJ1-5, with 8 bases identical to TRBD1. Germline lookup yields CDR1 SGDLS and CDR2 YYNGEE. V shed 4 bases and J 4 bases; nucleotides not matched to a gene: 7. The CDR3 loop spans 15 amino acids.

Of note for this clone: A read error may account for a junction end that differs from germline. V is TRBV3-1 (or the pseudogene TRBV3-2) and J is TRBJ1-2; D unresolved. Looked up from germline, CDR1 is LGHDT and CDR2 is YNNKEL (reference sequence). This CDR3 region has 11 residues. The CDR3 region has the DNA TGTGCCAGCAGCCAAGATTCGAGGCCGCGATTC. Translated: CASSQDSRPRF.

The genes are TRBV27 and TRBJ2-3, with 12 bases aligning to TRBD2. The J segment lost 3 bases and the V segment lost 5 bases, leaving 6 bases of the junction unmatched. The CDR3 has 16 residues. Germline CDR1 MNHEY, CDR2 SMNVEV (reference sequence). CDR3 protein: CASSPTSGRPTDTQYF. The DNA of the CDR3 is TGTGCCAGCAGTCCGACTAGCGGGAGACCGACAGATACGCAGTATTTT.

The chain employs TRBV7-6 and TRBJ1-3, with 8 bases matching TRBD1. CDR1 and CDR2 from the germline V gene are SGHVS and FNYEAQ. With 1 base clipped from V and 6 bases from J, the junction kept 5 bases outside the gene matches. The CDR3 is 15 amino acids. In nucleotides, the CDR3 is TGTGCCAGCAGCTTAGTTGCGACAGGGGCAAACACCATATATTTT. Translation gives CASSLVATGANTIYF.

V usage is TRBV11-2 and J usage is TRBJ2-1; TRBD2 matches at 7 bases. This CDR3 is built from 14 residues. CDR1 SGHAT and CDR2 FQNNGV come from the germline V gene. V lost 5 bases and J lost 6; bases outside the gene matches: 7. CDR3 DNA sequence: TGTGCCAGCAGCCAGCGGGGTCTCAGCAATGAGCAGTTCTTC. Amino acid sequence: CASSQRGLSNEQFF.

The V gene is TRBV3-1 (or the pseudogene TRBV3-2), the J gene TRBJ1-2; TRBD1 aligns across 9 bases. This CDR3 is 15 amino acids long. J gave up 4 bases and V 3 bases, and 6 bases lay outside the gene matches. CDR1 is LGHDT and CDR2 is YNNKEL in the germline V gene (reference sequence). The CDR3: CASSQGQGFFYGYTF. The CDR3 DNA reads as TGTGCCAGCAGCCAGGGACAGGGTTTTTTCTATGGCTACACCTTC.

This sequence joins TRBV4-2 and TRBJ2-1, with TRBD2 identical over 16 bases. There are 19 residues in the CDR3. The ends lost 0 bases at V and 5 bases at J; junction bases unmatched: 7. Germline values: CDR1 LGHNA, CDR2 YNFKEQ. The CDR3 loop is CASSQDRGLAGGPHNEQFF. CDR3 nucleotide sequence: TGTGCCAGCAGCCAAGATCGGGGACTAGCGGGGGGGCCCCACAATGAGCAGTTCTTC.

V usage is TRBV10-3 and J usage is TRBJ2-1, with 15 bases lining up with TRBD2. CDR3 length equals 16 residues. Germline CDR1 is ENHRY and CDR2 is SYGVKD. The J segment lost 7 bases and the V segment lost 4 bases, leaving 5 bases of the junction unmatched. The CDR3 DNA sequence: TGTGCCATCAGTGCCACCGGGACTAGCGGGAGGAATGAGCAGTTCTTC. As protein: CAISATGTSGRNEQFF.

This clone was counted only a few times. V gene TRBV12-3 or TRBV12-4 combines with J gene TRBJ2-7; D perhaps matches TRBD1 (7 bases). The CDR3 has 12 residues. V lost 6 bases, J lost 6 bases, and 12 bases lay in between. The CDR3 coding sequence is TGTGCCAGCAGCCACAGGGGAGGCGAGCAGTACTTC. Encoded protein: CASSHRGGEQYF.